The rows below give T cell receptor beta chains drawn from one sample of a study of blood T cell repertoires in COVID-19. Method: immunoSEQ multiplex PCR; TCRdb's copy keeps in-frame clones and lacks some. The data contain just over 650,000 clones, just under 90% of them singletons. Sequenced input: peripheral blood. The receptors were gathered from a woman between 18 and 29 years old with acute or convalescent COVID-19. CDR3s include the opening cysteine and the closing phenylalanine or tryptophan. Fields, in order: V gene, J gene, D gene, clone size, CDR3 DNA, CDR3 protein. A D gene is named only where the DNA matches it firmly. Part of the rows lack a size; the others show once, few, many or a class for expanded clones.

TRBV19	TRBJ1-1	NA	NA	TGTGCCACCTCGGGGGGATTGTGGACTGAAGCTTTCTTT	CATSGGLWTEAFF
TRBV19	TRBJ1-2	NA	NA	TGTGCCAGTAGACCTCAGGGTGGCGGCTACACCTTC	CASRPQGGGYTF
TRBV5-5	TRBJ2-6	NA	NA	TGTGCCAGCAGGGAGGCTGGGGCCAACGTCCTGACTTTC	CASREAGANVLTF
TRBV6-6	TRBJ1-3	TRBD1	NA	TGTGCCAGCAGTCCCGGGACAGTCTCTGGAAACACCATATATTTT	CASSPGTVSGNTIYF
TRBV29-1	TRBJ1-2	NA	NA	TGCAGCGTTAAGGTGGGGGGAAACTATGGCTACACCTTC	CSVKVGGNYGYTF
TRBV3-1/TRBV3-2	TRBJ1-2	TRBD1	NA	TGTGCCAGCAGCCAAAGCGACAGGGGGGGGGACTATGGCTACACCTTC	CASSQSDRGGDYGYTF
TRBV5-4	TRBJ1-3	NA	NA	TGTGCCAGCAGCTGGGCAGGCAGCTCTGGAAACACCATATATTTT	CASSWAGSSGNTIYF
TRBV6-2/TRBV6-3	TRBJ2-1	TRBD2	NA	TGTGCCAGCAGTGAGCGGGGATCCTACAATGAGCAGTTCTTC	CASSERGSYNEQFF
TRBV6-4	TRBJ2-2	TRBD2	NA	TGTGCCAGCAGCCCGACTAGCGGGGGGGCGAACACCGGGGAGCTGTTTTTT	CASSPTSGGANTGELFF
TRBV10-3	TRBJ2-1	TRBD1	NA	TGTGCCATCAGTGAGTCGCCCGACAGGGCTTATGAGCAGTTCTTC	CAISESPDRAYEQFF
TRBV7-6	TRBJ1-4	TRBD1	NA	TGTGCCAGCAGCCCATGGACAGGGGGGAAGTCGTTCAATGAAAAACTGTTTTTT	CASSPWTGGKSFNEKLFF
TRBV5-1	TRBJ1-2	NA	NA	TGCGCCAGCAGCTTGAATCCAGGGCGATCTGGCTACACCTTC	CASSLNPGRSGYTF
TRBV9	TRBJ1-3	NA	NA	TGTGCCAGCAGCGCAGACAACCCTGGAAACACCATATATTTT	CASSADNPGNTIYF
TRBV13	TRBJ1-1	TRBD1	NA	TGTGCCAGCAGCTTAGAGGACAGGGACACTGAAGCTTTCTTT	CASSLEDRDTEAFF
TRBV5-1	TRBJ1-2	NA	NA	TGCGCCAGCAGCTTGGCCAGGGGACAAGGGCGGCTCTATGGCTACACCTTC	CASSLARGQGRLYGYTF
TRBV28	TRBJ2-5	NA	NA	TGTGCCAGCAGTTTAACCGCGGCTCAAGAGACCCAGTACTTC	CASSLTAAQETQYF
TRBV5-5	TRBJ1-2	NA	once	TGTGCCAGCAGCTCAGGGTTCCGGGGCTACACCTTC	CASSSGFRGYTF
TRBV5-1	TRBJ2-3	NA	NA	TGCGCCAGCAGGGACAGCAACACAGATACGCAGTATTTT	CASRDSNTDTQYF
TRBV7-9	TRBJ1-5	NA	once	TGTGCCAGCAGCTCAAACCTCGGGACACGCAAATCTAGAGGGCAGCCCCAGCATTTT	CASSSNLGTRKSRGQPQHF
TRBV6-5	TRBJ1-2	NA	once	TGTGCCAGCAGTTATCTGACAGGTGGCTACACCTTC	CASSYLTGGYTF